This T cell receptor (beta chain) originates from a study of cytomegalovirus exposure and HLA in healthy donors. General study findings and limits: As was reported, the HLA-A and HLA-B alleles of most subjects were accurately predicted from TCR beta sequences. Exclusion as indistinguishable affected some V segments, including TRBV6-2 and TRBV6-3.

The CDR3 has 14 amino acids. The germline V and J ends were trimmed by 5 bases and 3 bases, with 14 bases remaining between them. Germline assignment: CDR1 KGHSH and CDR2 LQKENI. With 60 Vbeta and 13 Jbeta primers, the PCR was carried out. Some clones are missing from TCRdb's copy, which holds only in-frame ones; the method was immunoSEQ multiplex PCR. The sample gives approximately 170,000 clones, 60% to 80% of which show up once; 2% to 3% is in the top ten. Points on this clone: Its antigen is still unknown.

The chain has TRBV18 and TRBJ2-7, with D possibly being TRBD2 (5 bases). The sequenced sample was PBMCs. The sequence came from a woman aged 40 to 49 in good health and CMV-seropositive. DNA for the CDR3: TGTGCCAGCTCAAAGGACTCTAACCGCTACGAGCAGTACTTC. Residues: CASSKDSNRYEQYF.